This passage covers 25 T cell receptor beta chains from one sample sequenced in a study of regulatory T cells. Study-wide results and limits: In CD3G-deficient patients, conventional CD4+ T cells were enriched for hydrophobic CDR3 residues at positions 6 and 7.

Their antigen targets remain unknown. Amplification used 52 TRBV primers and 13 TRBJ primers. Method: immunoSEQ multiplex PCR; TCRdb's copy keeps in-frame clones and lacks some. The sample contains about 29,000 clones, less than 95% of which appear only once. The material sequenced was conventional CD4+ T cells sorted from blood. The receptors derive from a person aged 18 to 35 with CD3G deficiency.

The CDR3 DNA reads TGTGCCAGCAGTGAAGCGACCTACCTGGGAGAGCAGTACTTC. It translates to CASSEATYLGEQYF. The genes are TRBV6-1 and TRBJ2-7; D unresolved. The length of the CDR3 is 14 residues. Germline V lookup: CDR1 MNHNS, CDR2 SASEGT. V lost 0 bases and J lost 7, with 13 bases in between.

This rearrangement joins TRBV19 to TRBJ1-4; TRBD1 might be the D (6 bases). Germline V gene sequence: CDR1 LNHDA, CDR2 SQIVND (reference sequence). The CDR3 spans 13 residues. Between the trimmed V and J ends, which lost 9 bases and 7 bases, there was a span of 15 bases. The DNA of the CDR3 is TGTGCCAGCCGGAGGGGGGTACGTGAAAAACTGTTTTTT. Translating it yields CASRRGVREKLFF.

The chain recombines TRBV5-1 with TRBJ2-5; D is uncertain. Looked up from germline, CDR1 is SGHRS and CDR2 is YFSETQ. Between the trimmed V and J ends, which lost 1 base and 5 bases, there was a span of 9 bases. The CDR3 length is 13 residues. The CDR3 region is CASSLFGVETQYF. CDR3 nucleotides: TGCGCCAGCAGCTTGTTTGGTGTCGAGACCCAGTACTTC.

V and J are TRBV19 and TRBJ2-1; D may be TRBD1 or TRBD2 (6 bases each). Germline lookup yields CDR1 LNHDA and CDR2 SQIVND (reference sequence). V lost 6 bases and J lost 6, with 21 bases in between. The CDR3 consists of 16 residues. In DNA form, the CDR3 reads TGTGCCAGTAGCAGACTTCACAGGGAAGCGGGCAATGAGCAGTTCTTC. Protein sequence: CASSRLHREAGNEQFF.

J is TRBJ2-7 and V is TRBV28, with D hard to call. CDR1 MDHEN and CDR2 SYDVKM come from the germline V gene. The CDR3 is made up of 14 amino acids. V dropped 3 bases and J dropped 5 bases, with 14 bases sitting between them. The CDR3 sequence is CASSFSVALNEQYF. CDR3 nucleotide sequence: TGTGCCAGCAGTTTTTCGGTTGCCTTGAACGAGCAGTACTTC.

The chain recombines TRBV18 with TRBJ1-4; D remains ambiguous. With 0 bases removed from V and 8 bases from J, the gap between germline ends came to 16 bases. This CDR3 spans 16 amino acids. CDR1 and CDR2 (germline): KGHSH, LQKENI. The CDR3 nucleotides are TGTGCCAGCTCACCACCATCCACAGCCCTTAGGGAAAAACTGTTTTTT. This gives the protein CASSPPSTALREKLFF.

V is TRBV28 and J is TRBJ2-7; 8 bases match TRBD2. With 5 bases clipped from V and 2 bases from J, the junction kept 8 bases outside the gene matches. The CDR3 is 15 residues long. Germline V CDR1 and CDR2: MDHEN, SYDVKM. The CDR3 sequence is CASSPPFSGAYEQYF. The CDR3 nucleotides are TGTGCCAGCAGTCCTCCATTTAGCGGGGCCTACGAGCAGTACTTC.

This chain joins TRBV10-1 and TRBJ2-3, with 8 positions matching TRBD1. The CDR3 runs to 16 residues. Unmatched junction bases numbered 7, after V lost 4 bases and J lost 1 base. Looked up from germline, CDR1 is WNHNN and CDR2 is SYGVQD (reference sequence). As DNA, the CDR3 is TGCGCCAGCAGTGGCGGCGGGACAGGTGGCACAGATACGCAGTATTTT. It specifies CASSGGGTGGTDTQYF.

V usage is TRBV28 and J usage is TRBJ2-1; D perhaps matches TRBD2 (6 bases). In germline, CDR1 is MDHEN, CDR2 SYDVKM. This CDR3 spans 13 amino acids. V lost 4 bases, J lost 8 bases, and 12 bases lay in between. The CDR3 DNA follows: TGTGCCAGCAGTTCGGGCGGGATCGATGAGCAGTTCTTC. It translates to CASSSGGIDEQFF. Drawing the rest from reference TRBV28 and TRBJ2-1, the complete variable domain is DVKVTQSSRYLVKRTGEKVFLECVQDMDHENMFWYRQDPGLGLRLIYFSYDVKMKEKGDIPEGYSVSREKKERFSLILESASTNQTSMYLCASSSGGIDEQFFGPGTRLTVL.

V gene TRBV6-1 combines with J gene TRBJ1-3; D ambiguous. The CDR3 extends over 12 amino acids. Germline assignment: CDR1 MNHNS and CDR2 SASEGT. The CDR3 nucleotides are TGTGGCTGTGGTGGCTCTGGAAACACCATATATTTT. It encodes CGCGGSGNTIYF.

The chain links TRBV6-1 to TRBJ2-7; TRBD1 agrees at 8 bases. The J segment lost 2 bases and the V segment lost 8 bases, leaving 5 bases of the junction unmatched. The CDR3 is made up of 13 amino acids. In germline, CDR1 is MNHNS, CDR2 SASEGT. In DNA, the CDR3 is TGTGCCAGCGGCAGACAGGGGCCCTACGAGCAGTACTTC. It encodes CASGRQGPYEQYF.

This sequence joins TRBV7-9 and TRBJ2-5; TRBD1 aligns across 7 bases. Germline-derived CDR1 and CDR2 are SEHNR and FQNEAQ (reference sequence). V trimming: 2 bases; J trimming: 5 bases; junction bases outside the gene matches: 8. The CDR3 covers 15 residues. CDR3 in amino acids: CASSLYRGKRETQYF. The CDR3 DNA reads TGTGCCAGCAGCTTATACAGGGGAAAGAGGGAGACCCAGTACTTC.

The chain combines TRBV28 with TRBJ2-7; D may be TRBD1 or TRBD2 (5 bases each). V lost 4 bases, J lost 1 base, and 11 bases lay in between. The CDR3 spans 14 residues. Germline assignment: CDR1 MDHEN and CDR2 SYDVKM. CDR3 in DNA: TGTGCCAGCAGTTATGGGGGTCCTTCCTACGAGCAGTACTTC. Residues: CASSYGGPSYEQYF.

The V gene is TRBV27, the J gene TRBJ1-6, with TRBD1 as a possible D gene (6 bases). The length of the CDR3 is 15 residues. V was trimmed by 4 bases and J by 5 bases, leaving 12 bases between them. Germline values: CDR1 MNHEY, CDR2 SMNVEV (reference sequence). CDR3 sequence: CASSSWTEDNSPLHF. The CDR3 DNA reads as TGTGCCAGCAGTTCCTGGACAGAGGATAATTCACCCCTCCACTTT.

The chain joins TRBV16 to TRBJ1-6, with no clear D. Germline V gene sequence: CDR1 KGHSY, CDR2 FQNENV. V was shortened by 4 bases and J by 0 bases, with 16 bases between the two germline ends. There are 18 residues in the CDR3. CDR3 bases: TGTGCCAGCAGCCGTTCGACTCCCGGGAGCTCCTATAATTCACCCCTCCACTTT. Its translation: CASSRSTPGSSYNSPLHF.

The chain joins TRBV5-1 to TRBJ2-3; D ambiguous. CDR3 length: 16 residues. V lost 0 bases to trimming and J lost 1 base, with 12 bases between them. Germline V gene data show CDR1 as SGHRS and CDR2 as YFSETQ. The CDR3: CASSLAGSSGTDTQYF. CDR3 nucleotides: TGCGCCAGCAGCTTGGCAGGCTCCTCCGGCACAGATACGCAGTATTTT.

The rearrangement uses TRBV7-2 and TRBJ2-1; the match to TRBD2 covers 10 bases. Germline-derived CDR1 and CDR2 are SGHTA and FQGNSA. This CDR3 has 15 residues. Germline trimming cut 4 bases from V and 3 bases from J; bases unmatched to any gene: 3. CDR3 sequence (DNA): TGTGCCAGCAGCTCGACTAGCGGGCGCTACAATGAGCAGTTCTTC. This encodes CASSSTSGRYNEQFF.

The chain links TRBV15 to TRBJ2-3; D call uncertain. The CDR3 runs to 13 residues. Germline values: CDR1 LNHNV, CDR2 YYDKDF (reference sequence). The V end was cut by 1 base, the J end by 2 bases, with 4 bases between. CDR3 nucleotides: TGTGCCACCAGCAGAGTGGACACAGATACGCAGTATTTT. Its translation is CATSRVDTDTQYF. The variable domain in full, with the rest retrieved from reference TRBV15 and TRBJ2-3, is DAMVIQNPRYQVTQFGKPVTLSCSQTLNHNVMYWYQQKSSQAPKLLFHYYDKDFNNEADTPDNFQSRRPNTSFCFLDIRSPGLGDTAMYLCATSRVDTDTQYFGPGTRLTVL.

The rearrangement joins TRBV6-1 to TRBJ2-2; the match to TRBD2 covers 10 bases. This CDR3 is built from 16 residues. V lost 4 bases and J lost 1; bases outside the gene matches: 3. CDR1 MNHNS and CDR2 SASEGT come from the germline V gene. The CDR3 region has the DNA TGTGCCAGCAGTGCCTGGACTAGCGGGAACACCGGGGAGCTGTTTTTT. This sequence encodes CASSAWTSGNTGELFF.

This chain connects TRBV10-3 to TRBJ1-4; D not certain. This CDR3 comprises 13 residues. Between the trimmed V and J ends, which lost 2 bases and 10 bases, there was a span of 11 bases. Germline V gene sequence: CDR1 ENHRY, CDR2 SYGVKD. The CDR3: CAISEIPEGKLFF. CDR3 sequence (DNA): TGTGCCATCAGTGAGATCCCGGAGGGAAAACTGTTTTTT.

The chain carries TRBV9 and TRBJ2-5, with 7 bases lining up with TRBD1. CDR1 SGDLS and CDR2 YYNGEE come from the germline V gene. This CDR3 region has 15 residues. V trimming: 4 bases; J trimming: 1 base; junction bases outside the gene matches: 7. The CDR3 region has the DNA TGTGCCAGCAGCCAAACCGGGACAGTCCAAGAGACCCAGTACTTC. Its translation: CASSQTGTVQETQYF.

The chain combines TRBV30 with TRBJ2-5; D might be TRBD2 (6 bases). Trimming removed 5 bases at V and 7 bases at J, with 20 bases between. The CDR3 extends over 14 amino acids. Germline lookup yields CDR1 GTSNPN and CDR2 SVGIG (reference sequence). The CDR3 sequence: CAWATGVSQGTQYF. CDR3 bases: TGTGCCTGGGCTACGGGGGTATCCCAGGGGACCCAGTACTTC.

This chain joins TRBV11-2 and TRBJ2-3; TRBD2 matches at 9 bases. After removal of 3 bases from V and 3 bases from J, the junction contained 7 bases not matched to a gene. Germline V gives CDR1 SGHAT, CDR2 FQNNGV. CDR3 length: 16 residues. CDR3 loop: CASSLGSGRGTDTQYF. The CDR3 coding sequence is TGTGCCAGCAGCTTGGGTAGCGGGAGAGGGACAGATACGCAGTATTTT.

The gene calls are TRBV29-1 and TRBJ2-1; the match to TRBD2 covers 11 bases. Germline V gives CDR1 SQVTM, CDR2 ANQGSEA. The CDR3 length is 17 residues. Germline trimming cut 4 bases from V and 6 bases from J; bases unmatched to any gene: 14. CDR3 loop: CSVVTAITSGSVNEQFF. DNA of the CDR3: TGCAGCGTTGTCACCGCCATAACTAGCGGGAGTGTCAATGAGCAGTTCTTC.

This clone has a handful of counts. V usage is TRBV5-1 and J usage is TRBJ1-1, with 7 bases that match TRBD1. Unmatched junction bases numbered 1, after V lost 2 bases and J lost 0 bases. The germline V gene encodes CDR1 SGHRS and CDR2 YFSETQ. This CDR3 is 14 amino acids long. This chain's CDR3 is CASSLQGMNTEAFF. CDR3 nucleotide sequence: TGCGCCAGCAGCTTACAGGGGATGAACACTGAAGCTTTCTTT. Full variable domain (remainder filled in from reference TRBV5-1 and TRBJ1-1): KAGVTQTPRYLIKTRGQQVTLSCSPISGHRSVSWYQQTPGQGLQFLFEYFSETQRNKGNFPGRFSGRQFSNSRSEMNVSTLELGDSALYLCASSLQGMNTEAFFGQGTRLTVV.